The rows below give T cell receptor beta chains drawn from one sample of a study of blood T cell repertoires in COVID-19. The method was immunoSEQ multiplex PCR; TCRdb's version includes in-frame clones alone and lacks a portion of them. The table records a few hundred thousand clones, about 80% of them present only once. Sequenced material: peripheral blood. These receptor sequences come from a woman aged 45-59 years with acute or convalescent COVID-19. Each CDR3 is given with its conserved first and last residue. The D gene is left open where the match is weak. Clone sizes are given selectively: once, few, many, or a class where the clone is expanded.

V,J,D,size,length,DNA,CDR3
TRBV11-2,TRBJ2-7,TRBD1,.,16,TGTGCCAGCAGCCCACGGACAGGGGGCGGCTCCTACGAGCAGTACTTC,CASSPRTGGGSYEQYF
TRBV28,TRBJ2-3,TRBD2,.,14,TGTGCCAGCAGCCGTACTAGCGGGGCCAGTACGCAGTATTTT,CASSRTSGASTQYF
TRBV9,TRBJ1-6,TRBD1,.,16,TGTGCCAGCAGCCCCGGGACAGGGACAAATAATTCACCCCTCCACTTT,CASSPGTGTNNSPLHF
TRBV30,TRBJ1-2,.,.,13,TGTGCCTGGAGTACAGCGGCTAACTATGGCTACACCTTC,CAWSTAANYGYTF
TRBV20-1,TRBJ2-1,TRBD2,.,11,TGCAGTGCCGGGGGGGCATTCGAGCAGTTCTTC,CSAGGAFEQFF
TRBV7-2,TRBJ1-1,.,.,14,TGTGCCAGCTCTGGACAGATCATGAACACTGAAGCTTTCTTT,CASSGQIMNTEAFF
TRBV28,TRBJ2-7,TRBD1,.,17,TGTGCCAGCAGTTTATTTTTGGGACAGGCTAGCTCCTACGAGCAGTACTTC,CASSLFLGQASSYEQYF
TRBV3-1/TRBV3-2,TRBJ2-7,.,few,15,TGTGCCAGCAGCCAAGGAGGAGACAGGTCCTACGAGCAGTACTTC,CASSQGGDRSYEQYF
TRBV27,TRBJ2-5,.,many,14,TGTGCCAGCAAACCCGACCCAGGGCAGGTGACCCAGTACTTC,CASKPDPGQVTQYF
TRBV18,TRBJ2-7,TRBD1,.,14,TGTGCCAGCTCAACGGACAGGGGCTGGGACGAGCAGTACTTC,CASSTDRGWDEQYF
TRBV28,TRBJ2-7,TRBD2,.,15,TGTGCCAGCAGGAAAAGCGGGGGGTTATCCTACGAGCAGTACTTC,CASRKSGGLSYEQYF
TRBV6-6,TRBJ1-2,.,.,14,TGTGCCAGCAGGACGGGTGTTTCTAACTATGGCTACACCTTC,CASRTGVSNYGYTF
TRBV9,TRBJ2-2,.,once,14,TGTGCCAGCACCGCGGACTCGTACACCGGGGAGCTGTTTTTT,CASTADSYTGELFF
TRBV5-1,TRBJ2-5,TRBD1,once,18,TGCGCCAGCAGCTTGGGACAGGGGGCGCTTTGGTTCCAAGAGACCCAGTACTTC,CASSLGQGALWFQETQYF
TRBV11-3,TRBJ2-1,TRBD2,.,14,TGTGCCAGCAGCTTAGGACTAGCGGGCAATGAGCAGTTCTTC,CASSLGLAGNEQFF
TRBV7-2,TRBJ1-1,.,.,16,TGTGCCAGCTCTCATTTGGCCGGGCGGGGCCCCCCTGAAGCTTTCTTT,CASSHLAGRGPPEAFF
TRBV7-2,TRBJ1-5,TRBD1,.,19,TGTGCCAGCAGCCCCGAGACAGGACAGGGGGCGGTTAAGGTTCAGCCCCAGCATTTT,CASSPETGQGAVKVQPQHF
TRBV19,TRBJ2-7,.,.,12,TGTGCCAGTAGTGCAGGGCCCGGGGAGCAGTACTTC,CASSAGPGEQYF
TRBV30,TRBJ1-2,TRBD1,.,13,TGTGCCTGGAGCGTTTCCCGGGCAGGGGGCAACACCTTC,CAWSVSRAGGNTF
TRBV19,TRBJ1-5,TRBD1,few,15,TGTGCCAGTAGTGTTAGGACAGGGCTTGGGCAGCCCCAGCATTTT,CASSVRTGLGQPQHF
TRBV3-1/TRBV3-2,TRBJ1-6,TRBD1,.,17,TGTGCCAGCAGCCAAGGGGGGACAGGGACCTATAATTCACCCCTCCACTTT,CASSQGGTGTYNSPLHF
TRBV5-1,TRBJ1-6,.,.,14,TGCGCCAGCAGCTTGGGACAGATCAATTCACCCCTCCACTTT,CASSLGQINSPLHF
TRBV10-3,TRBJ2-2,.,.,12,TGTGCCATCACACAGAACACCGGGGAGCTGTTTTTT,CAITQNTGELFF
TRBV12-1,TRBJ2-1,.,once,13,TGTGCCAGCAGCTTTGTTGGCGGCAATGAGCAGTTCTTC,CASSFVGGNEQFF
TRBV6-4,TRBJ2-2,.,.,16,TGTGCCAGCAGTGAGGTTGGACAGCCCAACACCGGGGAGCTGTTTTTT,CASSEVGQPNTGELFF
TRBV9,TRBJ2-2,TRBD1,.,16,TGTGCCAGCAGCGTAGGGGACAGGGGTTGGACCGGGGAGCTGTTTTTT,CASSVGDRGWTGELFF
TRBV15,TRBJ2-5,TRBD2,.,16,TGTGCCACCAGCAAAAAGTCGGGGGGAAGAGTGGAGACCCAGTACTTC,CATSKKSGGRVETQYF
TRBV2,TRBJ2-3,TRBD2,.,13,TGTGCCAGGACTAGCGGACTCACAGATACGCAGTATTTT,CARTSGLTDTQYF
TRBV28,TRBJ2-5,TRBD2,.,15,TGTGCCAGCAGTTTAAGACTAGCGGCGCAAGAGACCCAGTACTTC,CASSLRLAAQETQYF
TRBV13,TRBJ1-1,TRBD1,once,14,TGTGCCAGCAGCTTCGGGGACAGGAACACTGAAGCTTTCTTT,CASSFGDRNTEAFF
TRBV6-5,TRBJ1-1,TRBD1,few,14,TGTGCCAGCAGCGGGACAGGGCCTCACACTGAAGCTTTCTTT,CASSGTGPHTEAFF
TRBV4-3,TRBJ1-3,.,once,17,TGCGCCAGCAGCCAACGGATAGGGAGTTTCTCTGGAAACACCATATATTTT,CASSQRIGSFSGNTIYF
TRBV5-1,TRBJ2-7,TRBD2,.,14,TGCGCCAGCAGCCCCCCCGGGGGGTCTTACGAGCAGTACTTC,CASSPPGGSYEQYF
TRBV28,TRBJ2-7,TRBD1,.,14,TGTGCCAGCAGTTCGGGACAGTTGCCCTACGAGCAGTACTTC,CASSSGQLPYEQYF
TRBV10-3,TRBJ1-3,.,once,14,TGTGCCATCAGTGAAGACTCGTCTGGAAACACCATATATTTT,CAISEDSSGNTIYF
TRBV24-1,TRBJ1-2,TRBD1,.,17,TGTGCCACCAGTGACCCGGACAGGGTTCTGCACAACTATGGCTACACCTTC,CATSDPDRVLHNYGYTF
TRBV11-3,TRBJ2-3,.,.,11,TGTGCCAGCAGCTCCCAGGATACGCAGTATTTT,CASSSQDTQYF
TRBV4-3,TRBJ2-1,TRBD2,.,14,TGCGCCAGCAGCTCGGTGCTAGCGGGGAGGGAGCAGTTCTTC,CASSSVLAGREQFF
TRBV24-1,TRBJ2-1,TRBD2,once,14,TGTGCCACCAGTGACAGCGGGAGACTGAATGAGCAGTTCTTC,CATSDSGRLNEQFF
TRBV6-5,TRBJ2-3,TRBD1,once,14,TGTGCCAGCAAACAGGGGTTTTTCACAGATACGCAGTATTTT,CASKQGFFTDTQYF
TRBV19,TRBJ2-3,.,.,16,TGTGCCAGTAGTATAGGAGGAGGGTGGAACACAGATACGCAGTATTTT,CASSIGGGWNTDTQYF
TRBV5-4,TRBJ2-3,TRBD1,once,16,TGTGCCAGCAGCTGGCCGGGACAGGGTGGCACAGATACGCAGTATTTT,CASSWPGQGGTDTQYF
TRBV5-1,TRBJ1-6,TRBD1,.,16,TGCGCCAGCAGCTCGGCAGTCGGGACAGGGAATTCACCCCTCCACTTT,CASSSAVGTGNSPLHF
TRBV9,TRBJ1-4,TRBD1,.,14,TGTGCCAGCAGCCGGGACAGGGGGAATGAAAAACTGTTTTTT,CASSRDRGNEKLFF
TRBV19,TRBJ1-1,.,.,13,TGTGCCAGTAGTACACAGGTGAACACTGAAGCTTTCTTT,CASSTQVNTEAFF
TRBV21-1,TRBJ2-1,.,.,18,TGTGCCAGCAGCAAATATTATCGCCGGGGACTAGCGAACAATGAGCAGTTCTTC,CASSKYYRRGLANNEQFF
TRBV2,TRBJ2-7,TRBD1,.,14,TGTGCCAGCGGATCGACAGGGCGAGGGTACGAGCAGTACTTC,CASGSTGRGYEQYF
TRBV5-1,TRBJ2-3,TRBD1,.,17,TGCGCCAGCAGCGTACCGCCGACAGGGGGGGACACAGATACGCAGTATTTT,CASSVPPTGGDTDTQYF
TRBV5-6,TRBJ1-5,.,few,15,TGTGCCAGCAGTCCAGGGTGGGGGCCTAATCAGCCCCAGCATTTT,CASSPGWGPNQPQHF
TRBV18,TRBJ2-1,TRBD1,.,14,TGTGCCAGCTCACCAGGGACAGGGGTGGTTGAGCAGTTCTTC,CASSPGTGVVEQFF
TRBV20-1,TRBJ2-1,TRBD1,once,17,TGCAGTGCTAGTTGGGACAGGGTAATAAGCAGTCCCAATGAGCAGTTCTTC,CSASWDRVISSPNEQFF
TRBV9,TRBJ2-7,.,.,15,TGTGCCAGCAGCCCCGGACAGACGAGCTCCTACGAGCAGTACTTC,CASSPGQTSSYEQYF
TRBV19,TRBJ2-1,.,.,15,TGTGCCAGTAGTATAAGTAATAGCGTCTACAATGAGCAGTTCTTC,CASSISNSVYNEQFF
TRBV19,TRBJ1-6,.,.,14,TGTGCCAGCAATACAGCCGCCTATAATTCACCCCTCCACTTT,CASNTAAYNSPLHF
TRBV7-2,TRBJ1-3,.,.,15,TGTGCCAGCAGCTTATCGGCAGGGACAAGAAACACCATATATTTT,CASSLSAGTRNTIYF
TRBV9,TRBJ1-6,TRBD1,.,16,TGTGCCAGCAGCGTTTCGACAGGGACATATAATTCACCCCTCCACTTT,CASSVSTGTYNSPLHF
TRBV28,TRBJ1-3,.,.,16,TGTGCCAGCAGCCTCAAGGACAGAGCCTCTGGAAACACCATATATTTT,CASSLKDRASGNTIYF
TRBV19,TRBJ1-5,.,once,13,TGTGCCAGTAATTTTGGCGGAGATCAGCCCCAGCATTTT,CASNFGGDQPQHF